The clone carrying this T cell receptor (beta chain) was found many times. The antigen is undetermined. This sample was included in a study of T cells in Graves' hyperthyroidism and ophthalmopathy. Study findings and constraints: With a median lead of approximately 6.4 months before onset, the model predicted ophthalmopathy.

From RNA transcripts, TCR beta CDR3 regions were amplified. The primer set for the first-round RT-PCR of the TCR CDR3 was HTBI. One entry per CDR3 protein, called by TCRdb with MiXCR from the multiplex PCR reads. The sample gives some 360,000 distinct CDR3 sequences, approximately 15% of which show up once; approximately 11% is in the top ten. Each diagnosis drew on symptoms, thyroxine, TRAb, thyroid ultrasound and orbital computed tomography findings. Sequencing was performed on blood. The clonotype comes from a woman aged 60-75 years with Graves' hyperthyroidism.

In DNA, the CDR3 is TGTGCCAGCAGCCCCAGACTACAATCCTACGAGCAGTACTTC. The encoded protein is CASSPRLQSYEQYF. J is TRBJ2-7 and V is TRBV7-6; maybe TRBD2 (5 bases). The CDR3 has 14 amino acids. In germline, CDR1 is SGHVS, CDR2 FNYEAQ. The ends were cut back, 5 bases at V and 1 base at J, with 12 bases in the middle.